This passage covers 17 T cell receptor beta chains from one sample sequenced in a study of shared clonotypes between healthy human individuals (dated by TCRdb to the early 2020s). Libraries were made using the immunoSEQ multiplex PCR assay. TCRdb limited this immuneACCESS table to in-frame rearrangements with V and J called. A share of clones is missing; checked studies link under half to unresolved V genes, and the rest is unexplained. This sample has millions of clones in its table, and over 85% of those were observed once. Around 1.1% of the sample is taken by the ten largest. CD8 naive samples consisted of CD45RO-negative cells that were positively selected for CCR7, yielding a CD45RA+CCR7+ population without TemRA cells. The sample taken for sequencing was naive CD8+ T cells sorted from blood. Sample cell subset or site, as interpreted from the label and publication: CD45RA+CCR7+. The receptors shown here come from a man between 18 and 35 years old in good health.

This clone was recorded once. This chain links TRBV27 with TRBJ2-3; maybe TRBD1 (6 bases). With 4 bases removed from V and 5 bases from J, the gap between germline ends came to 16 bases. This CDR3 region has 15 residues. Germline V gives CDR1 MNHEY, CDR2 SMNVEV (reference sequence). The CDR3 DNA follows: TGTGCCAGCAGTTGGGGGACACAAGGAGGAGATACGCAGTATTTT. Its protein product is CASSWGTQGGDTQYF.

The chain carries TRBV7-9 and TRBJ1-1, with 7 nucleotides matching TRBD1. The ends lost 0 bases at V and 3 bases at J; junction bases unmatched: 4. The CDR3 loop spans 15 amino acids. From germline, CDR1 is SEHNR and CDR2 FQNEAQ (reference sequence). The CDR3 protein is CASSLAEGAHTEAFF. The CDR3 DNA reads as TGTGCCAGCAGCTTAGCGGAGGGGGCTCACACTGAAGCTTTCTTT. Filled out from reference TRBV7-9 and TRBJ1-1, the complete variable domain reads DTGVSQNPRHKITKRGQNVTFRCDPISEHNRLYWYRQTLGQGPEFLTYFQNEAQLEKSRLLSDRFSAERPKGSFSTLEIQRTEQGDSAMYLCASSLAEGAHTEAFFGQGTRLTVV.

This chain links TRBV25-1 with TRBJ2-2; a weak D match, TRBD2 (5 bases). CDR3 length equals 16 residues. Germline assignment: CDR1 MGHDK and CDR2 SYGVNS. Trimming stripped 1 base from V and 6 bases from J, with 15 bases between. The CDR3 coding sequence is TGTGCCAGCAGTGAATCAACTTCGGACTCGCCCGGGGAGCTGTTTTTT. This gives the protein CASSESTSDSPGELFF.

A word on this clone: This CDR3 is also generated by other DNA sequences in the sample. The V and J genes are TRBV19 and TRBJ1-1; D unclear. This CDR3 spans 12 amino acids. Germline assignment: CDR1 LNHDA and CDR2 SQIVND (reference sequence). The V end was cut by 1 base, the J end by 5 bases, with 5 bases between. The CDR3 DNA reads TGTGCCAGTAGTATAGGCCGGACTGAAGCTTTCTTT. As protein: CASSIGRTEAFF.

The chain carries TRBV5-6 and TRBJ2-3; 8 nucleotides align to TRBD2. V trimming: 0 bases; J trimming: 3 bases; junction bases outside the gene matches: 3. The CDR3 is 15 amino acids. The germline V gene has CDR1 SGHDT and CDR2 YYEEEE. Here the CDR3 reads CASSLVGLETDTQYF. Written as DNA, the CDR3 is TGTGCCAGCAGCTTGGTGGGACTAGAAACAGATACGCAGTATTTT. The whole variable domain, filled in from reference TRBV5-6 and TRBJ2-3, reads DAGVTQSPTHLIKTRGQQVTLRCSPKSGHDTVSWYQQALGQGPQFIFQYYEEEERQRGNFPDRFSGHQFPNYSSELNVNALLLGDSALYLCASSLVGLETDTQYFGPGTRLTVL.

The chain uses TRBV5-6 and TRBJ2-1; TRBD2 aligns across 11 bases. The junction had 5 bases not matched to a gene; V was cut back by 2 bases and J by 4 bases. Germline lookup yields CDR1 SGHDT and CDR2 YYEEEE. There are 16 residues in the CDR3. CDR3 amino acids: CASSLPGLAVYNEQFF. The DNA of the CDR3 is TGTGCCAGCAGCTTACCGGGACTAGCGGTTTACAATGAGCAGTTCTTC.

Of note for this clone: Other DNA sequences of this sample code for an identical CDR3. This chain joins TRBV29-1 and TRBJ1-2, with no clear D. Germline assignment: CDR1 SQVTM and CDR2 ANQGSEA. This CDR3 has 11 amino acids. The V end lost 6 bases, the J end lost 0 bases, and 5 bases lay between the germline ends. Here the CDR3 reads CSVTSNYGYTF. DNA of the CDR3: TGCAGCGTCACCTCTAACTATGGCTACACCTTC.

This clone showed up just a few times. The gene calls are TRBV6-7 and TRBJ2-1, with D tentatively TRBD1 or TRBD2 (5 bases each). TRBV6-7 is classed as an ORF, of uncertain function. The V and J ends lost 7 bases and 0 bases respectively, with 10 bases between them. There are 14 residues in the CDR3. In nucleotides, the CDR3 is TGTGCCAGCATGGGGGAGAGCTCCTACAATGAGCAGTTCTTC. Translating it yields CASMGESSYNEQFF.

V gene TRBV11-3 combines with J gene TRBJ2-7, with no clear D. This CDR3 is built from 13 residues. Germline V gene lookup returns CDR1 SGHNT and CDR2 YENEEA. V lost 1 base to trimming and J lost 3 bases, with 7 bases between them. CDR3 sequence reads: CASSLGDYYEQYF. DNA for the CDR3: TGTGCCAGCAGCTTAGGGGATTACTACGAGCAGTACTTC.

This sequence joins TRBV2 and TRBJ2-1; D ambiguous. The CDR3 totals 15 residues. The germline gives CDR1 SNHLY, CDR2 FYNNEI. Deletions cut 3 bases from V and 8 bases from J, with 17 bases between. The CDR3: CASSDRFGKGDEQFF. CDR3 sequence (DNA): TGTGCCAGCAGTGATCGTTTTGGCAAGGGCGATGAGCAGTTCTTC.

The rearrangement links TRBV27 to TRBJ1-1; D remains unclear. V dropped 5 bases and J dropped 7 bases, with 11 bases sitting between them. Per the germline V gene, CDR1 is MNHEY and CDR2 is SMNVEV (reference sequence). The CDR3 is made up of 12 amino acids. The CDR3 is CASSVGDREAFF. In DNA form, the CDR3 reads TGTGCCAGCAGTGTCGGAGACCGTGAAGCTTTCTTT.

V and J are TRBV27 and TRBJ1-1; TRBD1 is a possible D gene (5 bases). Germline CDR1 reads MNHEY; CDR2 reads SMNVEV (reference sequence). V lost 0 bases and J 0 bases, leaving 8 bases between the germline ends. This CDR3 is built from 15 residues. CDR3 in amino acids: CASSLSVGVNTEAFF. Written as DNA, the CDR3 is TGTGCCAGCAGTTTATCTGTAGGGGTGAACACTGAAGCTTTCTTT.

The chain employs TRBV10-2 and TRBJ2-2; 8 nucleotides agree with TRBD2. After removal of 5 bases from V and 4 bases from J, the junction contained 3 bases not matched to a gene. This CDR3 has 14 residues. Germline values: CDR1 WSHSY, CDR2 SAAADI. CDR3 bases: TGCGCCAGCAGTTCGGGAGGGTTCACCGGGGAGCTGTTTTTT. Amino acids: CASSSGGFTGELFF.

The chain joins TRBV10-1 to TRBJ1-1; D is uncertain. V lost 3 bases and J 0 bases, leaving 14 bases between the germline ends. Germline CDR1 is WNHNN and CDR2 is SYGVQD (reference sequence). This CDR3 comprises 16 residues. CDR3: CASSDSTLGMNTEAFF. Written as DNA, the CDR3 is TGCGCCAGCAGTGACTCCACTTTAGGGATGAACACTGAAGCTTTCTTT.

In the case of this clone: The sample contains more than one DNA sequence encoding this CDR3. The rearrangement uses TRBV27 and TRBJ1-1; the D is unclear. Trimming cost V 2 bases and J 1 base, with 8 bases left between them. CDR3 length equals 14 residues. In germline, CDR1 is MNHEY, CDR2 SMNVEV (reference sequence). The CDR3 here is CASSLGLGNTEAFF. CDR3 nucleotides: TGTGCCAGCAGTTTAGGACTGGGGAACACTGAAGCTTTCTTT.

This clone was seen once. This chain uses TRBV28 with TRBJ1-1; 8 nucleotides agree with TRBD1. CDR3 length equals 15 residues. The germline V gene has CDR1 MDHEN and CDR2 SYDVKM. V shed 11 bases and J 2 bases; nucleotides not matched to a gene: 13. CDR3 nucleotide sequence: TGTGCCTCGTCTCTCAGGGGGCCGATTAACACTGAAGCTTTCTTT. This codes for CASSLRGPINTEAFF.

This chain joins TRBV9 and TRBJ1-2; D perhaps matches TRBD1 (5 bases). CDR3 size: 13 residues. V was clipped by 7 bases and J by 8 bases, with 18 bases between them. CDR1 and CDR2 (germline): SGDLS, YYNGEE. The CDR3 reads CASGLDSTDGYTF. The CDR3 DNA follows: TGTGCCAGCGGATTGGACTCGACAGACGGCTACACCTTC.